This entry is about one T cell receptor beta chain. These data are taken from a study of technical replicates of blood from a few donors. Germline V lookup: CDR1 SGHAT, CDR2 FQNNGV. V was pared by 1 base and J by 1 base, with 10 bases between. The CDR3 extends over 15 amino acids. Here immunoSEQ multiplex PCR was the method, and the copy in TCRdb shows in-frame clones only, minus some. This table has approximately 9,000 clones, around 91% appearing once. This receptor was taken from a human donor in good health. The sample taken for sequencing was PBMCs. The chain employs TRBV11-2 and TRBJ1-1; no reliable D call. The CDR3 bases are TGTGCCAGCAGCTTAGGTCTAACAGAGAACACTGAAGCTTTCTTT. This sequence encodes CASSLGLTENTEAFF.